These 26 T cell receptor beta chains share one sample of origin, sequenced in a study of CD4 T cells in relation to SARS-CoV-2 and coronaviruses. CD4+ T cells from unexposed donors were obtained before the COVID-19 pandemic (2011-2018). TCRdb's table, derived via immunoSEQ multiplex PCR, lists solely in-frame clones and lacks some. The sample includes approximately 64,000 clones, approximately 94% seen only once; the top ten take 0.14%. Sequenced: naive CD4+ T cells from PBMCs. Subset here: naive CD4+ T cells isolated by negative enrichment. The receptors stem from a human donor in good health.

This sequence joins TRBV2 and TRBJ1-6; TRBD1 is a possible D gene (5 bases). Germline lookup yields CDR1 SNHLY and CDR2 FYNNEI. V was cut by 5 bases and J by 10 bases, with 15 bases left in between. CDR3 length equals 14 residues. The CDR3 DNA follows: TGTGCCAGCAGTCGGGCAGGGTTTGTCTCACCCCTCCACTTT. Protein product: CASSRAGFVSPLHF.

The rearrangement joins TRBV9 to TRBJ2-7; no firm D call. CDR1 is SGDLS, CDR2 YYNGEE, per germline. V dropped 1 base and J dropped 7 bases, with 15 bases sitting between them. The CDR3 sequence is 14 residues long. CDR3: CASSVLEDTGEQYF. The CDR3 DNA follows: TGTGCCAGCAGCGTACTCGAGGATACTGGGGAGCAGTACTTC. The variable domain in full, with the rest retrieved from reference TRBV9 and TRBJ2-7, is DSGVTQTPKHLITATGQRVTLRCSPRSGDLSVYWYQQSLDQGLQFLIQYYNGEERAKGNILERFSAQQFPDLHSELNLSSLELGDSALYFCASSVLEDTGEQYFGPGTRLTVT.

The rearrangement uses TRBV11-2 and TRBJ2-1; D might be TRBD1 (6 bases). The CDR3 is 15 residues long. The V and J ends lost 5 bases and 10 bases respectively, with 21 bases between them. Germline V gene data show CDR1 as SGHAT and CDR2 as FQNNGV. CDR3 in amino acids: CASSPSNLDRREQFF. DNA of the CDR3: TGTGCCAGCAGCCCATCCAATTTAGACAGGCGCGAGCAGTTCTTC.

The V call is TRBV6-5, the J call TRBJ2-4; 10 bases match TRBD2. Germline CDR1 reads MNHEY; CDR2 reads SVGAGI. This CDR3 contains 15 residues. Trimming cost V 6 bases and J 4 bases; bases outside gene matches: 6. Here the CDR3 reads CASRGGLAAKNIQYF. CDR3 sequence (DNA): TGTGCCAGCAGAGGCGGACTAGCGGCGAAAAACATTCAGTACTTC.

The V call is TRBV2, the J call TRBJ2-4, with D possibly being TRBD1 or TRBD2 (5 bases each). The CDR3 runs 14 residues. Germline values: CDR1 SNHLY, CDR2 FYNNEI. V was trimmed by 10 bases and J by 2 bases, leaving 15 bases between them. CDR3 nucleotides: TGTGCCACCAAACGTGGGGGTTCCAAAAACATTCAGTACTTC. This encodes CATKRGGSKNIQYF.

The chain recombines TRBV5-1 with TRBJ1-3, with D maybe TRBD1 (5 bases). Germline values: CDR1 SGHRS, CDR2 YFSETQ. The CDR3 has 16 amino acids. Trimming removed 2 bases at V and 0 bases at J, with 12 bases between. In nucleotides, the CDR3 is TGCGCCAGCAGCTTCGGGACTCCCAGCTCTGGAAACACCATATATTTT. Its protein is CASSFGTPSSGNTIYF.

V gene TRBV21-1 combines with J gene TRBJ1-5. TRBV21-1 is a known pseudogene. This CDR3 contains 16 residues. This CDR3 is CASSSRAFPSNQPQHF. The CDR3 nucleotides are TGTGCCAGCAGCAGCCGGGCCTTCCCTAGCAATCAGCCCCAGCATTTT.

The chain has TRBV19 and TRBJ1-1; no clear D gene. Trimming left V 3 bases short and J 1 base short, with 12 bases between. This CDR3 is 15 amino acids long. Germline V gene data show CDR1 as LNHDA and CDR2 as SQIVND (reference sequence). Here the CDR3 DNA reads TGTGCCAGTAGTATTGATGGCGGGAAGAACACTGAAGCTTTCTTT. Amino acids: CASSIDGGKNTEAFF.

The gene calls are TRBV12-1 and TRBJ2-1; TRBD2 is taken as the D call from the table, unchecked against the DNA. TRBV12-1 is deemed a pseudogene. The CDR3 is 16 amino acids. The DNA of the CDR3 is TGTGCCAGCAGCCATCCAGGACTCGACTCCTACAATGAGCAGTTCTTC. Residues: CASSHPGLDSYNEQFF.

The chain has TRBV21-1 and TRBJ2-1; TRBD1 is taken as the D call from the table, unchecked against the DNA. TRBV21-1 is marked as a pseudogene. The CDR3 spans 13 residues. CDR3: CASSSGRVNEQFF. The CDR3 nucleotides read TGTGCCAGCAGCAGCGGCAGGGTGAATGAGCAGTTCTTC.

J is TRBJ2-6 and V is TRBV7-3; D is perhaps TRBD1 (6 bases). Trimming shortened V by 9 bases and J by 0 bases, and 24 bases separated the two germline ends. The CDR3 sequence is 19 residues long. Germline V gene sequence: CDR1 SGHTA, CDR2 FQGTGA. The DNA for the CDR3 is TGTGCCAGTAGCAGGGGTGGAATCTGGAAAAACTCTGGGGCCAACGTCCTGACTTTC. It encodes CASSRGGIWKNSGANVLTF.

V usage is TRBV19 and J usage is TRBJ1-4; 9 nucleotides agree with TRBD1. CDR1 and CDR2 from the germline V gene are LNHDA and SQIVND (reference sequence). The CDR3 contains 13 residues. V dropped 8 bases and J dropped 5; count of bases not matched to a gene: 3. The CDR3 DNA reads TGTGCCAGTTGTGGACAGGGGAATGAAAAACTGTTTTTT. It is translated as CASCGQGNEKLFF.

This chain connects TRBV9 to TRBJ2-2; TRBD2 agrees at 10 bases. This CDR3 has 15 residues. Germline CDR1 reads SGDLS; CDR2 reads YYNGEE. V lost 6 bases, J lost 1 base, and 3 bases stayed unmatched. This CDR3 reads CASTSGSENTGELFF. The DNA for the CDR3 is TGTGCCAGCACTAGCGGGAGTGAGAACACCGGGGAGCTGTTTTTT.

This clone was recorded only once. V usage is TRBV5-1 and J usage is TRBJ2-1; 8 bases fit TRBD2. Germline trimming cut 3 bases from V and 7 bases from J; bases unmatched to any gene: 6. Per germline, CDR1 SGHRS and CDR2 YFSETQ. The CDR3 covers 14 residues. The CDR3 DNA follows: TGCGCCAGCAGCTCGTCGGGAGGGACAAATGAGCAGTTCTTC. It codes for CASSSSGGTNEQFF.

This clone was found a few times. The chain recombines TRBV7-9 with TRBJ2-7; 8 nucleotides match TRBD1. The germline gives CDR1 SEHNR, CDR2 FQNEAQ (reference sequence). Losses at the gene ends were 4 bases for V and 2 bases for J; bases not matched to a gene: 10. This CDR3 region has 16 residues. The CDR3 spells CASSSGGWRGPYEQYF. The DNA for the CDR3 is TGTGCCAGCAGCTCAGGGGGCTGGAGGGGGCCCTACGAGCAGTACTTC.

The V and J genes are TRBV11-2 and TRBJ2-3; 7 nucleotides line up with TRBD2. The CDR3 loop spans 15 amino acids. The V gene's germline CDR1 is SGHAT and CDR2 FQNNGV. V trimming: 2 bases; J trimming: 6 bases; junction bases outside the gene matches: 8. The CDR3 DNA sequence: TGTGCCAGCAGCTTAATGGCGGGAGAAGGTGATACGCAGTATTTT. This encodes CASSLMAGEGDTQYF.

This clone was picked up a small number of times. The gene calls are TRBV5-1 and TRBJ2-3; a weak D match, TRBD1 (6 bases). V lost 5 bases, J lost 2 bases, and 15 bases lay in between. This CDR3 spans 15 amino acids. Germline V gives CDR1 SGHRS, CDR2 YFSETQ. The CDR3 region has the DNA TGCGCCAGCAGGCTCGTAGGGGGTTTCACAGATACGCAGTATTTT. Translation: CASRLVGGFTDTQYF.

The chain carries TRBV7-9 and TRBJ2-1; TRBD2 agrees at 12 bases. Germline CDR1 is SEHNR and CDR2 is FQNEAQ (reference sequence). With V trimmed by 5 bases and J by 3 bases, 11 bases remained unmatched. The CDR3 runs 18 residues. CDR3 loop: CASSGRTSGVRSYNEQFF. The CDR3 bases are TGTGCCAGCAGCGGACGGACTAGCGGGGTACGTAGCTACAATGAGCAGTTCTTC.

The CDR3 region has the DNA TGTGCCTGGACTGGTGGGCGAGGCTCCTACGAGCAGTACTTC. Protein product: CAWTGGRGSYEQYF. The gene calls are TRBV30 and TRBJ2-7; unclear D gene. Trimming took 4 bases from V and 0 from J, leaving 13 bases between them. The CDR3 is made up of 14 amino acids. Germline CDR1 reads GTSNPN; CDR2 reads SVGIG (reference sequence). The variable domain in full, completed from reference TRBV30 and TRBJ2-7, reads SQTIHQWPATLVQPVGSPLSLECTVEGTSNPNLYWYRQAAGRGLQLLFYSVGIGQISSEVPQNLSASRPQDRQFILSSKKLLLSDSGFYLCAWTGGRGSYEQYFGPGTRLTVT.

The genes are TRBV18 and TRBJ1-1, with D tentatively TRBD1 (5 bases). CDR1 KGHSH and CDR2 LQKENI come from the germline V gene. V was trimmed by 3 bases and J by 1 base, leaving 9 bases between them. This CDR3 spans 14 amino acids. The CDR3 coding sequence is TGTGCCAGCTCACCTTTTCAGGGGAACACTGAAGCTTTCTTT. Protein sequence: CASSPFQGNTEAFF.

The CDR3 region has the DNA TGCGCCAGCAGCTTGGTGGCAGGGGGTGTCCGGGAGCTGTTTTTT. It encodes CASSLVAGGVRELFF. The V and J genes are TRBV5-1 and TRBJ2-2, with 7 nucleotides matching TRBD1. Germline V CDR1 and CDR2: SGHRS, YFSETQ. V was pared by 0 bases and J by 9 bases, with 8 bases of the junction left unmatched. The CDR3 is 15 amino acids.

The chain employs TRBV30 and TRBJ1-6; D is perhaps TRBD1 (5 bases). V lost 4 bases and J lost 13, with 23 bases in between. Germline assignment: CDR1 GTSNPN and CDR2 SVGIG (reference sequence). CDR3 length: 15 amino acids. CDR3 sequence: CAWTAGRGAPKPLHF. The DNA for the CDR3 is TGTGCCTGGACAGCAGGGCGAGGGGCCCCTAAGCCCCTCCACTTT.

This clone was found once. The V call is TRBV7-2, the J call TRBJ1-6, with D perhaps TRBD1 (6 bases). V gave up 5 bases and J gave up 4 bases, with 12 bases separating them. The CDR3 runs 15 residues. Germline values: CDR1 SGHTA, CDR2 FQGNSA. The CDR3, as DNA: TGTGCCAGCAGCCCCCGGACAGAATATAATTCACCCCTCCACTTT. Its translation is CASSPRTEYNSPLHF. Together with reference TRBV7-2 and TRBJ1-6, the CDR3 gives the full variable domain: GAGVSQSPSNKVTEKGKDVELRCDPISGHTALYWYRQSLGQGLEFLIYFQGNSAPDKSGLPSDRFSAERTGGSVSTLTIQRTQQEDSAVYLCASSPRTEYNSPLHFGNGTRLTVT.

The gene calls are TRBV7-9 and TRBJ1-3, with TRBD1 identical over 7 bases. This CDR3 region has 17 residues. CDR1 SEHNR and CDR2 FQNEAQ come from the germline V gene (reference sequence). Losses at the gene ends were 2 bases for V and 1 base for J; bases not matched to a gene: 8. The CDR3 spells CASSLWVLTGSGNTIYF. CDR3 DNA sequence: TGTGCCAGCAGCTTATGGGTGCTGACAGGGTCTGGAAACACCATATATTTT.

The chain is built from TRBV29-1 and TRBJ2-4; D uncertain. Germline lookup yields CDR1 SQVTM and CDR2 ANQGSEA. This CDR3 contains 12 residues. V was trimmed by 2 bases and J by 5 bases, leaving 7 bases between them. This chain's CDR3 is CSVESPENIQYF. The CDR3 region has the DNA TGCAGCGTTGAAAGTCCCGAAAACATTCAGTACTTC.

The CDR3 region is CASSSMDSRSYNSPLHF. CDR3 bases: TGTGCCAGCAGCTCAATGGACAGCCGCTCCTATAATTCACCCCTCCACTTT. The chain links TRBV5-4 to TRBJ1-6, with D possibly being TRBD1 (6 bases). This CDR3 spans 17 amino acids. Germline CDR1 reads SGHNT; CDR2 reads YYREEE (reference sequence). The ends were cut back, 3 bases at V and 0 bases at J, with 13 bases in the middle.